This T cell receptor (beta chain) was sequenced in a study of radiotherapy plus CTLA-4 blockade in lung cancer. The CDR3 contains 15 residues. V trimming: 2 bases; J trimming: 0 bases; junction bases outside the gene matches: 2. The germline V gene has CDR1 ENHRY and CDR2 SYGVKD. Assay: immunoSEQ multiplex PCR; the TCRdb copy retains only in-frame clones and omits some. The sample comprises tens of thousands of clones, around 82% of which are singletons, and 7% to 7.5% rests with the top ten. This material consisted of peripheral blood, taken from a patient treated with radiotherapy plus ipilimumab. The receptor's source is a human donor with non-small cell lung cancer who had a complete response to radiotherapy plus ipilimumab. The rearrangement links TRBV10-3 to TRBJ1-1; TRBD1 aligns across 8 bases. The CDR3 here is CAISEPGQVNTEAFF. CDR3 DNA: TGTGCCATCAGTGAGCCGGGACAGGTGAACACTGAAGCTTTCTTT.